This T cell receptor (beta chain) was identified in a study of CD8+ T cells in alopecia areata. Study-wide findings and caveats: Elevated clonality characterized lesional scalp relative to normal scalp, particularly in alopecia totalis/universalis.

Treatment reported: oral pan-JAK inhibitor, 5-10 mg twice daily. Alopecia areata patients had lesional scalp punch biopsies and peripheral blood taken from them. Following extraction, RNA underwent reverse transcription to cDNA, which served as the sequencing template. TCRdb keeps only in-frame clones here, not all; method: immunoSEQ multiplex PCR. The sample includes about 140,000 clones, about 85% of them seen just once. To note about this clone: Its target is not known.

The CDR3 totals 13 residues. V was cut by 0 bases and J by 6 bases, with 10 bases left in between. Germline loops: CDR1 SGDLS, CDR2 YYNGEE. The sequenced sample was CD8+ T cells sorted from blood, obtained at week 4, from a patient treated with tofacitinib. J is TRBJ2-7 and V is TRBV9; possible D gene TRBD2, 5 bases. The clonotype comes from a human donor with alopecia areata. The CDR3 sequence is CASSVEDSLEQYF. The DNA of the CDR3 is TGTGCCAGCAGCGTAGAGGACTCCCTCGAGCAGTACTTC.